This T cell receptor (beta chain) came from a study of T cell responses to AZD1222 COVID-19 vaccine. Overall study results and limits: Of spike-specific TCRs, nearly half reportedly target regions left unmutated in variants.

Note on this clone: Its antigen is unknown.

The CDR3 has 16 residues. Germline CDR1 is SGHNT and CDR2 is YYREEE (reference sequence). V lost 3 bases, J lost 0 bases, and 15 bases lay in between. Some clones are missing from TCRdb's copy, which holds only in-frame ones; the method was immunoSEQ multiplex PCR. The sample has about 200,000 clones, roughly 92% seen once. The source material was peripheral blood, sampled 28 days after the second AZD1222 dose. The receptor comes from an adult who received the AZD1222 COVID-19 vaccine. This chain connects TRBV5-4 to TRBJ1-1; D possibly corresponds to TRBD1 (5 bases). CDR3 sequence: CASSYVGRGMNTEAFF. The CDR3 nucleotides are TGTGCCAGCAGCTATGTAGGACGGGGGATGAACACTGAAGCTTTCTTT. Using reference TRBV5-4 and TRBJ1-1 for the parts outside the CDR3, the full variable domain is ETGVTQSPTHLIKTRGQQVTLRCSSQSGHNTVSWYQQALGQGPQFIFQYYREEENGRGNFPPRFSGLQFPNYSSELNVNALELDDSALYLCASSYVGRGMNTEAFFGQGTRLTVV.